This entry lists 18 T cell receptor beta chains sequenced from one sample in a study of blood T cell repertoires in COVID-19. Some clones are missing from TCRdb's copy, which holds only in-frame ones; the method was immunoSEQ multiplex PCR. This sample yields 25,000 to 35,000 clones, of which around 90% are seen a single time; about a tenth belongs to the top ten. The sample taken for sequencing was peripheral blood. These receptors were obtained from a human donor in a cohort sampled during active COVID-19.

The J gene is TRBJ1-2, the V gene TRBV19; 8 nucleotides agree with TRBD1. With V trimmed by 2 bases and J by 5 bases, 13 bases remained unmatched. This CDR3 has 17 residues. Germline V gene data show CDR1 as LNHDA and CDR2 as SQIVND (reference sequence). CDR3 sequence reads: CASSISFMRQGAYGYTF. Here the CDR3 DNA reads TGTGCCAGTAGTATATCTTTTATGAGGCAGGGGGCTTATGGCTACACCTTC.

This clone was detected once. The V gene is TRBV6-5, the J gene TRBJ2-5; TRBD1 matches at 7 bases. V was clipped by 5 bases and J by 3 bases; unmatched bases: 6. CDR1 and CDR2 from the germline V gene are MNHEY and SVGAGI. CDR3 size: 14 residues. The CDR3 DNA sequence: TGTGCCAGCAGTACGACAGGGAAGGAAGAGACCCAGTACTTC. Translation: CASSTTGKEETQYF.

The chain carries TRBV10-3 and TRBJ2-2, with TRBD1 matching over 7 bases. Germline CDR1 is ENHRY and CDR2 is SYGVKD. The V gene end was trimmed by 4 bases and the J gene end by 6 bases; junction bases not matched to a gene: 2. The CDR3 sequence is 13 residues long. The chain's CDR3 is CAISGQGPGELFF. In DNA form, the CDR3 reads TGTGCCATCAGTGGACAGGGTCCCGGGGAGCTGTTTTTT.

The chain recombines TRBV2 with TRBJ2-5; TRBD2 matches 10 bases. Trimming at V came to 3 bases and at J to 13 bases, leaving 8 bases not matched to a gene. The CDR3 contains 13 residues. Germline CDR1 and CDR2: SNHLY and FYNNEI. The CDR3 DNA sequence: TGTGCCAGCAGTGAGGCTAGCGGGGGCCCTCGGTACTTC. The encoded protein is CASSEASGGPRYF.

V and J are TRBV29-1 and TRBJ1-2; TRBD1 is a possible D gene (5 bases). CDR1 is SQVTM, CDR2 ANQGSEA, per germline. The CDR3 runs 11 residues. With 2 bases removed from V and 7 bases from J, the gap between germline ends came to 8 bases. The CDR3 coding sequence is TGCAGCGTTGAAAAAGGGGCTGGCTACACCTTC. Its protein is CSVEKGAGYTF.

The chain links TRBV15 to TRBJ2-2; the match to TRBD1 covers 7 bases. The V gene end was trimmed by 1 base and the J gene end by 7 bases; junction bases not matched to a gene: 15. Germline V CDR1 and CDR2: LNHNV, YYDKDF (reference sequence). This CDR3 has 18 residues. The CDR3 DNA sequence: TGTGCCACCAGCAGAGTTGGAGCCCGACAGGGAATAGACGGGGAGCTGTTTTTT. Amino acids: CATSRVGARQGIDGELFF.

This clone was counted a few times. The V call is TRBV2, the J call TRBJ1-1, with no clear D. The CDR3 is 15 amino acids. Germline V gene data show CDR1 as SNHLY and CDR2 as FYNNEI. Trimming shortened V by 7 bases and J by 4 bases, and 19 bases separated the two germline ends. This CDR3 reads CASTEAATFVTEAFF. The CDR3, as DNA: TGTGCCAGCACAGAGGCGGCCACTTTTGTCACTGAAGCTTTCTTT.

The CDR3 nucleotides are TGTGCCAGCAGTTTCACCCGGGGTAGCGGGAGACCCAATGAGCAGTTCTTC. This gives the protein CASSFTRGSGRPNEQFF. The chain uses TRBV27 and TRBJ2-1, with 9 bases lining up with TRBD2. V lost 3 bases and J lost 6; bases outside the gene matches: 12. The CDR3 totals 17 residues. CDR1 is MNHEY, CDR2 SMNVEV, per germline (reference sequence).

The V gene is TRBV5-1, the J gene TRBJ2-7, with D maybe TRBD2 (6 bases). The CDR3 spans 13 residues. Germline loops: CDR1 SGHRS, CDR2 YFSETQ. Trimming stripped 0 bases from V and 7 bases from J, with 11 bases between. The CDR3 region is CASSLVGGAEQYF. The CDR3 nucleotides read TGCGCCAGCAGCTTGGTCGGCGGGGCTGAGCAGTACTTC. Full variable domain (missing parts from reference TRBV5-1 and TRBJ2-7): KAGVTQTPRYLIKTRGQQVTLSCSPISGHRSVSWYQQTPGQGLQFLFEYFSETQRNKGNFPGRFSGRQFSNSRSEMNVSTLELGDSALYLCASSLVGGAEQYFGPGTRLTVT.

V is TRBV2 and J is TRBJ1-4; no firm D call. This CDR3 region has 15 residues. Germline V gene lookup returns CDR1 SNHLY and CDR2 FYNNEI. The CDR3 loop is CAEGSGAATNEKLFF. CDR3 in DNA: TGTGCGGAGGGATCAGGCGCTGCAACTAATGAAAAACTGTTTTTT.

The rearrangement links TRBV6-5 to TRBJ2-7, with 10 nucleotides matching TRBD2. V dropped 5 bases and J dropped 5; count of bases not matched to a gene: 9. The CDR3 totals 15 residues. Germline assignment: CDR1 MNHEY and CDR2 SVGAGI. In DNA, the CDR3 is TGTGCCAGCAGTCTGGGGGTAGCGGGAGGTGACGAGCAGTACTTC. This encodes CASSLGVAGGDEQYF.

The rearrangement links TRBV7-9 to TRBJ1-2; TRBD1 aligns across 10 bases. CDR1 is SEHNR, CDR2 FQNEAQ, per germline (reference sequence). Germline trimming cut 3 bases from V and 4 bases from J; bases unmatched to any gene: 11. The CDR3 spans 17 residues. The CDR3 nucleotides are TGTGCCAGCAGCTTTACCCTCGGGGGACAGGGGCTCTATGGCTACACCTTC. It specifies CASSFTLGGQGLYGYTF.

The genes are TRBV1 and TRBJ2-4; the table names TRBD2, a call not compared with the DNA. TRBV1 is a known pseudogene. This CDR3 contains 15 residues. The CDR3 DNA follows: TGCACCAGCAGCCAAGATTCGTCGGCCAAAAACATTCAGTACTTC. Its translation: CTSSQDSSAKNIQYF.

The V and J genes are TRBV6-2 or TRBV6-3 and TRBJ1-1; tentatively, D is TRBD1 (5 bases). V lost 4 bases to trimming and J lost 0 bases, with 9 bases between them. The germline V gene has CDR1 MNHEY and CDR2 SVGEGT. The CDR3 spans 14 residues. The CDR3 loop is CASSSQGVNTEAFF. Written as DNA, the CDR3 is TGTGCCAGCAGTTCTCAAGGGGTGAACACTGAAGCTTTCTTT.

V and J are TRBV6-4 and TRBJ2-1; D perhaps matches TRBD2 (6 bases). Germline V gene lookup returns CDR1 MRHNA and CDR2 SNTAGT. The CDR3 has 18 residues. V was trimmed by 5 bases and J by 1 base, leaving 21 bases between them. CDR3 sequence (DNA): TGTGCCAGCAGTCGATGGACTAACCGGGATACTTCCTACAATGAGCAGTTCTTC. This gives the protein CASSRWTNRDTSYNEQFF.

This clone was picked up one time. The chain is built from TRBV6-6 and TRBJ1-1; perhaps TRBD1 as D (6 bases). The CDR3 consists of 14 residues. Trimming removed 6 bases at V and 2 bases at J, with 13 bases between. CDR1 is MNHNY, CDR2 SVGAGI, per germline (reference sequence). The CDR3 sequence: CASSRGQTNTEAFF. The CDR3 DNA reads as TGTGCCAGCAGCCGCGGACAGACCAACACTGAAGCTTTCTTT.

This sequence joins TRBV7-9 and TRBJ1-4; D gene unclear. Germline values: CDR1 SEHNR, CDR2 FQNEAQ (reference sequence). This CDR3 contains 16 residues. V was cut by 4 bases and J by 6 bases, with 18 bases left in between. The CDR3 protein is CASSSRQATSHEKLFF. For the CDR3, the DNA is TGTGCCAGCAGCTCCCGACAAGCCACCTCGCATGAAAAACTGTTTTTT.

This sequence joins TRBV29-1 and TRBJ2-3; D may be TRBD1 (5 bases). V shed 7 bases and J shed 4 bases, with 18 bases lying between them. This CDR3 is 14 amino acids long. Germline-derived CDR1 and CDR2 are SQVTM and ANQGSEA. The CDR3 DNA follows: TGCAGCGCCGGCCGCCTCCAAGGGGCAGATACGCAGTATTTT. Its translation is CSAGRLQGADTQYF.